This TCR beta chain was captured in a study of T-cell memory formation after mild COVID-19. The study's findings and limits: Certain responding clones were present in pre-infection memory, suggesting participation of cross-reactive memory. Contracting CD4+ clones lay largely in CM and EM, with CD8+ ones residing in EMRA.

TCRdb called the 5' RACE reads again in MiXCR, with one record for every CDR3 protein. Of almost 350,000 distinct CDR3 sequences in the sample, less than 25% were seen once. About this clonotype: Its antigen is unidentified.

Germline lookup yields CDR1 KGHSH and CDR2 LQKENI. This CDR3 has 13 residues. The V gene lost 4 bases and the J gene lost 4 bases, with 10 bases spanning the gap. V gene TRBV18 combines with J gene TRBJ1-1, with D unresolved. The sample taken for sequencing was PBMCs or a T cell subset sorted from them (not recorded which). This clonotype was sampled from a man between 18 and 29 years old who had mild COVID-19 (a few samples of this study predate the infection). Cell type and time point are not known. CDR3 sequence: CASSQGVFTEAFF. CDR3 nucleotides: TGTGCCAGCTCACAGGGTGTGTTCACTGAAGCTTTCTTT.